These 17 T cell receptor beta chains originate from one sample sequenced in a study of T cells after yellow fever vaccination. TCRdb analysed the 5' RACE reads with MiXCR anew, one entry per CDR3 protein. Counted here are some 550,000 distinct CDR3 sequences, about a fifth occurring once; the ten biggest clones make up about 13%. Specimen: PBMCs, collected 15 days after the yellow fever booster vaccination. The receptors stem from a young man who received the YFV17D yellow fever vaccine.

The V call is TRBV2, the J call TRBJ2-1; the match to TRBD2 covers 9 bases. The V and J ends lost 1 base and 8 bases, in that order; junction bases with no gene match: 0. In germline, CDR1 is SNHLY, CDR2 FYNNEI. This CDR3 has 13 residues. The CDR3 is CASSEGLADEQFF. CDR3 coding DNA: TGTGCCAGCAGTGAAGGACTAGCGGATGAGCAGTTCTTC.

The V call is TRBV9, the J call TRBJ1-5; D gene unclear. Germline CDR1 is SGDLS and CDR2 is YYNGEE. The CDR3 runs to 13 residues. Trimming left V 4 bases short and J 5 bases short, with 10 bases between. The CDR3 protein is CASSPTLYQPQHF. The CDR3 DNA sequence: TGTGCCAGCAGCCCTACACTGTATCAGCCCCAGCATTTT.

This clonotype was seen a handful of times. This sequence joins TRBV7-6 and TRBJ2-3, with 7 bases matching TRBD1. Germline V gene lookup returns CDR1 SGHVS and CDR2 FNYEAQ. Trimming took 5 bases from V and 7 from J; bases not matched to a gene: 6. The CDR3 is made up of 13 amino acids. The CDR3 DNA reads TGTGCCAGCAGCAGGGGGCCAGGGCATACGCAGTATTTT. Its translation is CASSRGPGHTQYF. Full variable domain (rest looked up from reference TRBV7-6 and TRBJ2-3): GAGVSQSPRYKVTKRGQDVALRCDPISGHVSLYWYRQALGQGPEFLTYFNYEAQQDKSGLPNDRFSAERPEGSISTLTIQRTEQRDSAMYRCASSRGPGHTQYFGPGTRLTVL.

V and J are TRBV20-1 and TRBJ1-1, with 10 bases matching TRBD1. Germline V gene data show CDR1 as DFQATT and CDR2 as SNEGSKA (reference sequence). With V trimmed by 6 bases and J by 5 bases, 15 bases remained unmatched. The length of the CDR3 is 16 residues. The CDR3 DNA reads as TGCAGTGCCAAATCCCGGGACAGGGGATGGATTACTGAAGCTTTCTTT. Its translation is CSAKSRDRGWITEAFF.

This clonotype has a handful of counts. The chain links TRBV20-1 to TRBJ1-6, with TRBD1 as a possible D gene (6 bases). The CDR3 length is 17 residues. CDR1 and CDR2 (germline): DFQATT, SNEGSKA (reference sequence). Trimming shortened V by 0 bases and J by 0 bases, and 12 bases separated the two germline ends. Here the CDR3 DNA reads TGCAGTGCTAGAGAGGACAGCTCTAGCTCCTATAATTCACCCCTCCACTTT. Translating gives CSAREDSSSSYNSPLHF.

In this sample, this clonotype turned up a few times. V usage is TRBV6-2 or TRBV6-3 and J usage is TRBJ2-2; maybe TRBD1 (6 bases). In germline, CDR1 is MNHEY, CDR2 SVGEGT. This CDR3 contains 14 residues. V lost 1 base, J lost 13 bases, and 16 bases lay in between. CDR3 sequence reads: CASSYFFRTDGLFF. CDR3 nucleotides: TGTGCCAGCAGTTACTTCTTCCGGACAGACGGGCTGTTTTTT.

The chain recombines TRBV14 with TRBJ2-2; 7 bases are a match to TRBD2. The CDR3 contains 14 residues. CDR1 SGHDN and CDR2 FVKESK come from the germline V gene. With V trimmed by 0 bases and J by 7 bases, 2 bases remained unmatched. The CDR3 DNA reads as TGTGCCAGCAGCCAAGATCGCGGGGGCGGGGAGCTGTTTTTT. This encodes CASSQDRGGGELFF.

This clonotype was counted many times. The chain employs TRBV11-2 and TRBJ2-2; D is unclear. This CDR3 has 15 amino acids. V was trimmed by 6 bases and J by 0 bases, leaving 11 bases between them. Germline CDR1 reads SGHAT; CDR2 reads FQNNGV. CDR3 in amino acids: CASSLDGPNTGELFF. DNA of the CDR3: TGTGCCAGCAGTTTGGACGGACCGAACACCGGGGAGCTGTTTTTT.

This clonotype was picked up many times. The rearrangement links TRBV15 to TRBJ2-3; D is unresolved. Germline V gene sequence: CDR1 LNHNV, CDR2 YYDKDF (reference sequence). V was clipped by 4 bases and J by 3 bases, with 8 bases between them. The CDR3 runs to 13 residues. CDR3 amino acids: CATSNLGTDTQYF. The CDR3, as DNA: TGTGCCACCAGCAACCTGGGGACAGATACGCAGTATTTT.

This clonotype was found a few times. The chain uses TRBV20-1 and TRBJ1-2; weak D call: TRBD1 (6 bases). Germline loops: CDR1 DFQATT, CDR2 SNEGSKA (reference sequence). The CDR3 covers 14 residues. V was cut by 3 bases and J by 4 bases, with 15 bases left in between. The CDR3 spells CSASIGGRGYGYTF. CDR3 nucleotides: TGCAGTGCTAGTATCGGGGGGCGAGGCTATGGCTACACCTTC.

The chain is built from TRBV7-2 and TRBJ2-5; 11 nucleotides align to TRBD2. Trimming at V came to 4 bases and at J to 3 bases, leaving 10 bases not matched to a gene. Germline CDR1 SGHTA, CDR2 FQGNSA. The CDR3 has 17 amino acids. In nucleotides, the CDR3 is TGTGCCAGCAGCTCTAACCCGGGACTAGCGGCAAAAGAGACCCAGTACTTC. Its translation is CASSSNPGLAAKETQYF.

This rearrangement joins TRBV24-1 to TRBJ2-1, with D possibly being TRBD1 (6 bases). V gave up 1 base and J gave up 4 bases, with 10 bases separating them. CDR1 and CDR2 from the germline V gene are KGHDR and SFDVKD. The CDR3 loop spans 15 amino acids. CDR3 sequence reads: CATSDLWDNYNEQFF. CDR3 DNA: TGTGCCACCAGTGATTTATGGGACAATTACAATGAGCAGTTCTTC.

The chain joins TRBV6-6 to TRBJ1-2; D gene ambiguous. CDR1 is MNHNY and CDR2 is SVGAGI in the germline V gene (reference sequence). Trimming took 5 bases from V and 6 from J, leaving 10 bases between them. This CDR3 is 12 amino acids long. The CDR3 bases are TGTGCCAGCAGTCCGCTGGGCCATGGCTACACCTTC. Translating gives CASSPLGHGYTF.

The chain is built from TRBV21-1 and TRBJ2-6. TRBV21-1 is labeled a pseudogene. CDR3 size: 15 residues. CDR3 residues: CASRFRFSGANVLTF. Written as DNA, the CDR3 is TGTGCCAGCAGGTTTAGATTTTCTGGGGCCAACGTCCTGACTTTC.

This clonotype was recorded a few times. The chain carries TRBV7-2 and TRBJ2-1; possible D gene TRBD2, 6 bases. Germline V CDR1 and CDR2: SGHTA, FQGNSA. The CDR3 has 17 residues. With 4 bases removed from V and 0 bases from J, the gap between germline ends came to 16 bases. The CDR3 DNA is TGTGCCAGCAGCTCCGCCGGGGGAGGAAGCTCCTACAATGAGCAGTTCTTC. Translation: CASSSAGGGSSYNEQFF.

This clonotype was recorded many times. The chain combines TRBV6-1 with TRBJ1-3; 7 bases are a match to TRBD1. The V segment lost 8 bases and the J segment 0 bases; nucleotides outside the gene matches: 7. Germline V gives CDR1 MNHNS, CDR2 SASEGT. CDR3 length: 15 residues. CDR3 DNA: TGTGCCAGCGGTACAGGGGACCACTCTGGAAACACCATATATTTT. Protein sequence: CASGTGDHSGNTIYF.

V usage is TRBV6-5 and J usage is TRBJ1-4; unclear D gene. The CDR3 is 15 amino acids. Germline-derived CDR1 and CDR2 are MNHEY and SVGAGI. V lost 0 bases to trimming and J lost 0 bases, with 5 bases between them. CDR3 DNA sequence: TGTGCCAGCAGTTACTCGGATACAACTAATGAAAAACTGTTTTTT. Protein: CASSYSDTTNEKLFF.